The 17 T cell receptor beta chains reported below all come from one sample, sequenced in a study of blood T cell repertoires in COVID-19. Some clones are missing from TCRdb's copy, which holds only in-frame ones; the method was immunoSEQ multiplex PCR. Among 150,000 to 200,000 clones, 79% were seen once, and the ten largest hold roughly 19%. Specimen: PBMCs or T cells enriched from blood (not recorded which). Receptors originate from a woman aged 70-85 years in a cohort exposed to, infected with or recovered from COVID-19 (not recorded which).

The CDR3, as DNA: TGTGCCAGCAGACCAGGACAGGGATGGGCATCCTACGAGCAGTACTTC. Translated: CASRPGQGWASYEQYF. V and J are TRBV28 and TRBJ2-7; 8 bases match TRBD1. With V trimmed by 6 bases and J by 1 base, 11 bases remained unmatched. The length of the CDR3 is 16 residues. Germline V gives CDR1 MDHEN, CDR2 SYDVKM.

The V and J genes are TRBV5-1 and TRBJ2-1; 11 bases align to TRBD2. Trimming removed 4 bases from V and 4 bases from J; junction bases left unmatched: 7. CDR1 and CDR2 (germline): SGHRS, YFSETQ. The CDR3 has 16 amino acids. CDR3 region: CASSMTSGKSYNEQFF. CDR3 bases: TGCGCCAGCAGCATGACTAGCGGGAAGAGTTACAATGAGCAGTTCTTC.

The chain combines TRBV27 with TRBJ2-7; D gene unclear. V lost 0 bases, J lost 2 bases, and 14 bases lay in between. This CDR3 has 16 residues. Germline CDR1 and CDR2: MNHEY and SMNVEV (reference sequence). CDR3 coding DNA: TGTGCCAGCAGTTTATCGATGTCTCCCCAGGCCTACGAGCAGTACTTC. Translated: CASSLSMSPQAYEQYF.

V usage is TRBV12-3 or TRBV12-4 and J usage is TRBJ1-6; D is perhaps TRBD1 (5 bases). The CDR3 is 13 residues long. Trimming removed 3 bases from V and 7 bases from J, with 7 bases in between. CDR3 residues: CASSFGGNSPLHF. Written as DNA, the CDR3 is TGTGCCAGCAGTTTCGGGGGGAATTCACCCCTCCACTTT.

The genes are TRBV4-1 and TRBJ2-7; 7 bases match TRBD2. The J segment lost 3 bases and the V segment lost 1 base, leaving 9 bases of the junction unmatched. CDR1 and CDR2 (germline): MGHRA, YSYEKL. The CDR3 totals 16 residues. The CDR3 is CASSQAPGGGDYEQYF. CDR3 DNA: TGCGCCAGCAGCCAAGCCCCGGGGGGAGGGGACTACGAGCAGTACTTC.

This clone was recorded a few times. The chain carries TRBV27 and TRBJ1-1, with D uncertain. The ends were cut back, 5 bases at V and 2 bases at J, with 9 bases in the middle. There are 13 residues in the CDR3. Germline CDR1 reads MNHEY; CDR2 reads SMNVEV (reference sequence). CDR3 protein: CASSLQLNTEAFF. In nucleotides, the CDR3 is TGTGCCAGCAGTCTACAGTTAAACACTGAAGCTTTCTTT.

V usage is TRBV5-1 and J usage is TRBJ2-1; 10 bases match TRBD2. The CDR3 consists of 15 residues. Looked up from germline, CDR1 is SGHRS and CDR2 is YFSETQ. The J segment lost 8 bases and the V segment lost 0 bases, leaving 5 bases of the junction unmatched. The CDR3 nucleotides read TGCGCCAGCAGCTTGGAAGCGGGAGGGTTCTATGAGCAGTTCTTC. Translating it yields CASSLEAGGFYEQFF.

This chain uses TRBV5-6 with TRBJ2-1; no clear D gene. Germline lookup yields CDR1 SGHDT and CDR2 YYEEEE. Trimming removed 2 bases at V and 8 bases at J, with 8 bases between. The CDR3 consists of 12 residues. This CDR3 reads CASSLIVHEQFF. The CDR3 DNA follows: TGTGCCAGCAGCTTAATCGTCCATGAGCAGTTCTTC.

This sequence joins TRBV5-4 and TRBJ2-7; 7 positions agree with TRBD2. Germline V lookup: CDR1 SGHNT, CDR2 YYREEE (reference sequence). The CDR3 loop spans 15 amino acids. J gave up 5 bases and V 3 bases, and 11 bases lay outside the gene matches. The CDR3 spells CASSSMGEGQNEQYF. As DNA, the CDR3 is TGTGCCAGCAGCTCCATGGGGGAGGGCCAAAACGAGCAGTACTTC.

V and J are TRBV18 and TRBJ2-7; weak D call: TRBD2 (6 bases). V was shortened by 6 bases and J by 5 bases, with 17 bases between the two germline ends. Germline loops: CDR1 KGHSH, CDR2 LQKENI. The CDR3 totals 14 residues. The CDR3 nucleotides are TGTGCCAGCTCCCGGGAGCAGCGGGCCAACGAGCAGTACTTC. Amino acids: CASSREQRANEQYF.

The rearrangement uses TRBV27 and TRBJ1-6; D is undetermined. This CDR3 contains 16 residues. Deletions cut 2 bases from V and 7 bases from J, with 15 bases between. Germline loops: CDR1 MNHEY, CDR2 SMNVEV (reference sequence). In DNA, the CDR3 is TGTGCCAGCAGTTTAACCCCCTCCGGGAACAATTCACCCCTCCACTTT. Amino acid sequence: CASSLTPSGNNSPLHF.

The V and J genes are TRBV11-3 and TRBJ2-3, with 7 bases aligning to TRBD1. The V gene's germline CDR1 is SGHNT and CDR2 YENEEA. The CDR3 consists of 15 residues. The V segment lost 6 bases and the J segment 0 bases; nucleotides outside the gene matches: 6. The CDR3 DNA reads as TGTGCCAGCAGATTCGGGACAGCCAGCACAGATACGCAGTATTTT. Its protein is CASRFGTASTDTQYF. The full variable domain, with the rest looked up from reference TRBV11-3 and TRBJ2-3, is EAGVVQSPRYKIIEKKQPVAFWCNPISGHNTLYWYLQNLGQGPELLIRYENEEAVDDSQLPKDRFSAERLKGVDSTLKIQPAELGDSAVYLCASRFGTASTDTQYFGPGTRLTVL.

The J gene is TRBJ2-1, the V gene TRBV9, with 10 bases lining up with TRBD2. Trimming took 0 bases from V and 9 from J; bases not matched to a gene: 9. Germline V gene lookup returns CDR1 SGDLS and CDR2 YYNGEE. The CDR3 is made up of 16 amino acids. The CDR3 DNA reads as TGTGCCAGCAGCGTAGGAGGGGGACTAGCGTTCGGTGAGCAGTTCTTC. This translates into CASSVGGGLAFGEQFF.

The chain uses TRBV3-1 (or the pseudogene TRBV3-2) and TRBJ2-2, with D possibly matching TRBD1 (6 bases). The germline CDR1 and CDR2 sequences are LGHDT and YNNKEL (reference sequence). This CDR3 has 14 residues. Trimming removed 4 bases at V and 7 bases at J, with 13 bases between. The CDR3 DNA follows: TGTGCCAGCAGCCTTACAGGGTTTGTCGGGGAGCTGTTTTTT. Protein: CASSLTGFVGELFF.

The genes are TRBV7-9 and TRBJ1-4; TRBD1 aligns across 8 bases. Looked up from germline, CDR1 is SEHNR and CDR2 is FQNEAQ (reference sequence). With V trimmed by 4 bases and J by 8 bases, 6 bases remained unmatched. The CDR3 runs 14 residues. The CDR3 protein is CASSSQGAGEKLFF. CDR3 nucleotide sequence: TGTGCCAGCAGCTCTCAGGGGGCAGGGGAAAAACTGTTTTTT.

This clone showed up just once. The V gene is TRBV5-1, the J gene TRBJ2-7; D ambiguous. The V end lost 0 bases, the J end lost 2 bases, and 12 bases lay between the germline ends. The CDR3 has 15 amino acids. The germline gives CDR1 SGHRS, CDR2 YFSETQ. CDR3 sequence: CASSLEPPRTYEQYF. CDR3 DNA sequence: TGCGCCAGCAGCTTGGAGCCCCCGCGAACCTACGAGCAGTACTTC.

The CDR3 DNA sequence: TGCGCCAGCAGCCAAGATAGTAGCTCTGGAAACACCATATATTTT. Amino acid sequence: CASSQDSSSGNTIYF. The V and J genes are TRBV4-3 and TRBJ1-3; D is undetermined. Germline-derived CDR1 and CDR2 are LGHNA and YSLEER. This CDR3 is built from 15 residues. Trimming took 0 bases from V and 0 from J, leaving 6 bases between them.